The source of this TCR beta chain is a study of blood T cell repertoires in COVID-19. Study-level information: The United States, Italy and Spain supplied acute and convalescent COVID-19 samples. From T cells, B-cell-depleted T cells, or PBMCs came the material, which was cDNA or gDNA.

This CDR3 region has 16 residues. The germline gives CDR1 MNHEY, CDR2 SMNVEV (reference sequence). With 3 bases removed from V and 7 bases from J, the gap between germline ends came to 18 bases. Original handling: How many nucleated cells were present was estimated from reference gene primer amplification. Assay: immunoSEQ multiplex PCR; the TCRdb copy retains only in-frame clones and omits some. That table gives V, J and clone size, and the DNA gave D and trimming. The table records fewer than 200,000 clones, roughly 72% of them present only once. This clone was seen a handful of times. This clonotype was obtained from a woman aged 80 or older with acute or convalescent COVID-19. The genes are TRBV27 and TRBJ2-2; tentatively, D is TRBD1 (6 bases). The sequenced sample was peripheral blood. The CDR3 region has the DNA TGTGCCAGCAGTTTTCTTCCAGGGGAGAAAGACGGGGAGCTGTTTTTT. It is translated as CASSFLPGEKDGELFF.